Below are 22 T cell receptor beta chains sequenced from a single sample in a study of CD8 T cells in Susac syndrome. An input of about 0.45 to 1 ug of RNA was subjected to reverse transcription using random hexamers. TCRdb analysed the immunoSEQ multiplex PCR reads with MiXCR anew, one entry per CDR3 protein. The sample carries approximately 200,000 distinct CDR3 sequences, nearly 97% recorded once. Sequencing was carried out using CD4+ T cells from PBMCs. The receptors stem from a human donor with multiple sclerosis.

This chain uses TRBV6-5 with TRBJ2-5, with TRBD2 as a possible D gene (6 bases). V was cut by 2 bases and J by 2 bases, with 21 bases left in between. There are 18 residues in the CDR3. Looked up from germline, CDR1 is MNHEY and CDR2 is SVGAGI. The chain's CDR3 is CASSYLPPSGTRQETQYF. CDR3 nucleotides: TGTGCCAGCAGTTACCTGCCACCGTCGGGGACTCGGCAAGAGACCCAGTACTTC.

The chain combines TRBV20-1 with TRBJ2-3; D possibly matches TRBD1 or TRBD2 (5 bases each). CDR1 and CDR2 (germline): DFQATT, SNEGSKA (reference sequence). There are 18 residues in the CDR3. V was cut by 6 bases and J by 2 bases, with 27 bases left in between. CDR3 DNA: TGCAGTGCCCGGGGCCCCAGGGCCCAAGCTCCCTACACAGATACGCAGTATTTT. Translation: CSARGPRAQAPYTDTQYF.

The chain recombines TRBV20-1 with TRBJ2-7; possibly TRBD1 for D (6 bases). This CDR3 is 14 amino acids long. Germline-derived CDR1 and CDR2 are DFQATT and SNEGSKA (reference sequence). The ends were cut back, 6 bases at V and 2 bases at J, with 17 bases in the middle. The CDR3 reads CSASQGRGTYEQYF. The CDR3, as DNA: TGCAGTGCGTCACAGGGTAGGGGGACCTACGAGCAGTACTTC.

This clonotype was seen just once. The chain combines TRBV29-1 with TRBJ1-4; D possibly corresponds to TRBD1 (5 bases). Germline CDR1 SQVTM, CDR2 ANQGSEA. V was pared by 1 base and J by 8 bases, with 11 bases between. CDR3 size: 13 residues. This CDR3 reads CSVEVGGGEKLFF. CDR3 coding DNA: TGCAGCGTTGAAGTGGGGGGAGGCGAAAAACTGTTTTTT.

The CDR3 loop reads CSASLAETQNIQYF. The CDR3 DNA reads TGCAGTGCTAGTCTAGCGGAAACACAAAACATTCAGTACTTC. This sequence joins TRBV20-1 and TRBJ2-4; 7 nucleotides match TRBD2. V was clipped by 3 bases and J by 5 bases; unmatched bases: 7. CDR1 is DFQATT and CDR2 is SNEGSKA in the germline V gene (reference sequence). There are 14 residues in the CDR3.

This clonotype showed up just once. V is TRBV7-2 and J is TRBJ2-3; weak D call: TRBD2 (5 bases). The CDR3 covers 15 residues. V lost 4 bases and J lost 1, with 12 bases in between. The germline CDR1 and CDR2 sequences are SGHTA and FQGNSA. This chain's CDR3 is CASSSTSPGTDTQYF. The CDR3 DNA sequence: TGTGCCAGCAGCTCCACTAGTCCGGGCACAGATACGCAGTATTTT.

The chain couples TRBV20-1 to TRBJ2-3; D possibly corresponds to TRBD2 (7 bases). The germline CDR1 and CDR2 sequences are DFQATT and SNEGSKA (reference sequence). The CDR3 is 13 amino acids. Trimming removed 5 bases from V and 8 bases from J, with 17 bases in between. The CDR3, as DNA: TGCAGTGCTGTAATTTCGGGGGGCGGTACGCAGTATTTT. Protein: CSAVISGGGTQYF.

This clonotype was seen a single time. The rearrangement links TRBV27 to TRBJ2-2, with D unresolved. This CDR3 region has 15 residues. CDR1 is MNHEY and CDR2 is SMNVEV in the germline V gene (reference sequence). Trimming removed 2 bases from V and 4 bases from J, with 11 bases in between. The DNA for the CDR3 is TGTGCCAGCAGTTTAGGGCGGCCCGGCACCGGGGAGCTGTTTTTT. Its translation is CASSLGRPGTGELFF.

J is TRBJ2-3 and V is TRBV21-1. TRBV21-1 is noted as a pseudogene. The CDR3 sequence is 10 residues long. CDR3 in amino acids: CASEADTQYF. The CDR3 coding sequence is TGTGCCAGCGAGGCAGATACGCAGTATTTT.

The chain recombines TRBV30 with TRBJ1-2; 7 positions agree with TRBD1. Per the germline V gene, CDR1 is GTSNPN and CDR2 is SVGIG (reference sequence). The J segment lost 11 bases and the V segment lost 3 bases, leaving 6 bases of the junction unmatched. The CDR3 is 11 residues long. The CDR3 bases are TGTGCCTGGAGCGCCAGCAGGGGGTACACCTTC. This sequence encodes CAWSASRGYTF. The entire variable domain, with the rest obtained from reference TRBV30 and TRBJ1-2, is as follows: SQTIHQWPATLVQPVGSPLSLECTVEGTSNPNLYWYRQAAGRGLQLLFYSVGIGQISSEVPQNLSASRPQDRQFILSSKKLLLSDSGFYLCAWSASRGYTFGSGTRLTVV.

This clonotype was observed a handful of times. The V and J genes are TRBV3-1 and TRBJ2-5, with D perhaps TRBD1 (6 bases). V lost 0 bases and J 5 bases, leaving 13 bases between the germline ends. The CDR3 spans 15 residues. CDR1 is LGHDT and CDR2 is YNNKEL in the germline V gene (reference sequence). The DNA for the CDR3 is TGTGCCAGCAGCCAAGACGGGACACCTCAGGAGACCCAGTACTTC. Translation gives CASSQDGTPQETQYF.

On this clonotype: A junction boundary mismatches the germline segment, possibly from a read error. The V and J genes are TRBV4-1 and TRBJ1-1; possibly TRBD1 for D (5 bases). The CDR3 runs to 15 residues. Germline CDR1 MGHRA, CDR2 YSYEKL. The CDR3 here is CASSRGGADNTEAFF. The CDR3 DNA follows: TGCGCCAGCAGCCGGGGAGGGGCTGACAACACCGAAGCTTTCTTT.

The CDR3 here is CATRGTENTGELFF. The CDR3 nucleotides read TGTGCCACCAGAGGGACAGAGAACACCGGGGAGCTGTTTTTT. The chain joins TRBV24-1 to TRBJ2-2; 7 bases agree with TRBD1. Germline trimming cut 7 bases from V and 1 base from J; bases unmatched to any gene: 2. The CDR3 has 14 residues. CDR1 and CDR2 (germline): KGHDR, SFDVKD.

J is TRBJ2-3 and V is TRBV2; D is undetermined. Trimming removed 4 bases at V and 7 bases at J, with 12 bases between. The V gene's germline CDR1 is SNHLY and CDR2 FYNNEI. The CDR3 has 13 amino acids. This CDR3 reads CASSAEVWNTQYF. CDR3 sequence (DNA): TGTGCCAGCAGTGCAGAGGTCTGGAATACGCAGTATTTT.

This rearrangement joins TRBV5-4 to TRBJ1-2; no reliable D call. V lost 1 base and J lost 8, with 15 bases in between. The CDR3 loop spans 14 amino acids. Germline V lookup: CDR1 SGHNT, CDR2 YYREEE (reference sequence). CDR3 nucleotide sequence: TGTGCCAGCAGCTTGTGGAACGGTTTGGGCGGCTACACCTTC. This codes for CASSLWNGLGGYTF.

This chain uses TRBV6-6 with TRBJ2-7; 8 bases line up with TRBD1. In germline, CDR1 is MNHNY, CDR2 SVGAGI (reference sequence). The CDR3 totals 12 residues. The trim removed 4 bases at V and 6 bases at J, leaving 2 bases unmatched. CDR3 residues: CASSSGGGEQYF. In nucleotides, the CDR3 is TGTGCCAGCAGTTCAGGGGGCGGCGAGCAGTACTTC.

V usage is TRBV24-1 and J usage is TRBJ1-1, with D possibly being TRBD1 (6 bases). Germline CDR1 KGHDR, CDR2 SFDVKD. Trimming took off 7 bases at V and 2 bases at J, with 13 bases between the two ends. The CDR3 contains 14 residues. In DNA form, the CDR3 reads TGTGCCACCAGAGGGGACACCCATAACACTGAAGCTTTCTTT. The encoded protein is CATRGDTHNTEAFF.

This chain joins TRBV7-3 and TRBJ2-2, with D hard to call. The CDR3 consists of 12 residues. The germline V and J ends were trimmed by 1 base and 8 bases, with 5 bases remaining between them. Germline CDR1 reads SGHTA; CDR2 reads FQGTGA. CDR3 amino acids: CASSLIFGELFF. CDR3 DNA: TGTGCCAGCAGCTTAATCTTTGGGGAGCTGTTTTTT. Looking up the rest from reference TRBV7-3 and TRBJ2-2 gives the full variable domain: GAGVSQTPSNKVTEKGKYVELRCDPISGHTALYWYRQSLGQGPEFLIYFQGTGAADDSGLPNDRFFAVRPEGSVSTLKIQRTERGDSAVYLCASSLIFGELFFGEGSRLTVL.

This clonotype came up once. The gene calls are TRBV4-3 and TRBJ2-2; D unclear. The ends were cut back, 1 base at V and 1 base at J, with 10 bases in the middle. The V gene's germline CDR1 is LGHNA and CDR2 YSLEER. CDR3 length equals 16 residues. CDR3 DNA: TGCGCCAGCAGCCAAGGAGGAGCAGGGAACACCGGGGAGCTGTTTTTT. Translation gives CASSQGGAGNTGELFF.

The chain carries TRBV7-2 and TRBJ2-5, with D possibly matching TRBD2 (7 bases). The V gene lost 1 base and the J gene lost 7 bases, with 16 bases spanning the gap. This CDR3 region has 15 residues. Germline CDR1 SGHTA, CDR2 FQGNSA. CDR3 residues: CASSLGLGGLGTQYF. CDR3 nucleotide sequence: TGTGCCAGCAGCTTAGGGCTCGGGGGGCTGGGGACCCAGTACTTC.

As DNA, the CDR3 is TGCAGTGCCGGAGTGGGGTTTAATGAAAAACTGTTTTTT. Its translation is CSAGVGFNEKLFF. The rearrangement links TRBV20-1 to TRBJ1-4; D is ambiguous. The V end was cut by 6 bases, the J end by 4 bases, with 12 bases between. This CDR3 spans 13 amino acids. Germline values: CDR1 DFQATT, CDR2 SNEGSKA (reference sequence).

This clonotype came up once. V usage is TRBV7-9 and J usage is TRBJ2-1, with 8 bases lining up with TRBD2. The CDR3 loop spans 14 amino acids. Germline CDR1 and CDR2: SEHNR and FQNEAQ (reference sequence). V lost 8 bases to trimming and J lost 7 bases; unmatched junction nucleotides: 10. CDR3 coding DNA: TGTGCCAGCGCCCGGGGGGGGCAAGGGAATGAGCAGTTCTTC. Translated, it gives CASARGGQGNEQFF.